This T cell receptor beta chain was identified during a study of glioma-infiltrating T cells. Study-level findings and limits: Tissue-blood divergence was below expectation in non-neoplastic patients, above in gliomas.

Amplification of TCR alpha and beta CDR3 regions from RNA used iRepertoire nested multiplex PCR. Via MiXCR, TCRdb re-called the multiplex PCR reads, giving one row per CDR3 protein. This sample carries fewer than 500,000 distinct CDR3 sequences, 41% of them seen once, and the ten largest clones take more than 10%. This clonotype appeared a few times. Its antigen is still unknown. Germline CDR1 reads ENHRY; CDR2 reads SYGVKD. CDR3 size: 13 residues. V was shortened by 10 bases and J by 8 bases, with 17 bases between the two germline ends. The sample was glioma tissue, nonneoplastic brain tissue, or PBMCs (not recorded which). This chain links TRBV10-3 with TRBJ1-4; D perhaps matches TRBD1 (5 bases). The receptor's source is a human donor with low-grade glioma or glioblastoma, undergoing nonglioma brain surgery, or in good health (not recorded which). CDR3 nucleotides: TGTGCCACCGAAATCAGGGTGGGCGAAAAACTGTTTTTT. Protein: CATEIRVGEKLFF.